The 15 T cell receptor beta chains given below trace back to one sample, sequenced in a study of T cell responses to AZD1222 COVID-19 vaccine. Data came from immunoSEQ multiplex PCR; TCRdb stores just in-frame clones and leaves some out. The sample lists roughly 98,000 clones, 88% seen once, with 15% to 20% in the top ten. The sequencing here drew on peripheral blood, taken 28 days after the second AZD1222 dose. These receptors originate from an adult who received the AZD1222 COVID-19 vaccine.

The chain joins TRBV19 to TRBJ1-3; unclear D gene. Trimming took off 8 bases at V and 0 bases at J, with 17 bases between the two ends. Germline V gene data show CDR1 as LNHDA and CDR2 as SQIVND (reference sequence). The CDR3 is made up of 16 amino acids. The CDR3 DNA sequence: TGTGCCAGTGGCGAGTTTGGTACCCGCTCTGGAAACACCATATATTTT. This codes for CASGEFGTRSGNTIYF. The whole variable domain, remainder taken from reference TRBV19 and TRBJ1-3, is DGGITQSPKYLFRKEGQNVTLSCEQNLNHDAMYWYRQDPGQGLRLIYYSQIVNDFQKGDIAEGYSVSREKKESFPLTVTSAQKNPTAFYLCASGEFGTRSGNTIYFGEGSWLTVV.

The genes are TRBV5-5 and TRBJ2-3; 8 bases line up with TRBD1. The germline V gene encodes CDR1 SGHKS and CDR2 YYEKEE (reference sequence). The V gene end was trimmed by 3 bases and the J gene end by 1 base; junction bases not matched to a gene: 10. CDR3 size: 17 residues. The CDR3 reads CASSWGDRSYGTDTQYF. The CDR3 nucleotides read TGTGCCAGCAGCTGGGGGGACAGGTCCTATGGCACAGATACGCAGTATTTT.

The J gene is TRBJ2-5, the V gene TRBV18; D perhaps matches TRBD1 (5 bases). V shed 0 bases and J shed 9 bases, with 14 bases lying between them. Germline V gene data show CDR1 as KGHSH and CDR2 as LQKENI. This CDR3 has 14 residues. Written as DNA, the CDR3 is TGTGCCAGCTCACCACCGAGTCTAACAGGCGCCCAGTACTTC. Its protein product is CASSPPSLTGAQYF. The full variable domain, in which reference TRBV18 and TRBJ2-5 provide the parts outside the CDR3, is NAGVMQNPRHLVRRRGQEARLRCSPMKGHSHVYWYRQLPEEGLKFMVYLQKENIIDESGMPKERFSAEFPKEGPSILRIQQVVRGDSAAYFCASSPPSLTGAQYFGPGTRLLVL.

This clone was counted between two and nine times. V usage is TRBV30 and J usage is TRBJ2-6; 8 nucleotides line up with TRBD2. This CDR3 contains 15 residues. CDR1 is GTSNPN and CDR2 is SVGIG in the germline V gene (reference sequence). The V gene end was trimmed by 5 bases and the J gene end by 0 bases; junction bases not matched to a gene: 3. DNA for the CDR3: TGTGCCTGGGGGAGCGGGAGCTCTGGGGCCAACGTCCTGACTTTC. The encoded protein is CAWGSGSSGANVLTF.

This CDR3 reads CASSTADTQYF. CDR3 coding DNA: TGTGCCAGCAGCACCGCAGATACGCAGTATTTT. This chain links TRBV9 with TRBJ2-3; D gene ambiguous. V was shortened by 4 bases and J by 4 bases, with 4 bases between the two germline ends. The CDR3 is 11 residues long. CDR1 and CDR2 (germline): SGDLS, YYNGEE. Combining the CDR3 with reference TRBV9 and TRBJ2-3 gives the whole variable domain DSGVTQTPKHLITATGQRVTLRCSPRSGDLSVYWYQQSLDQGLQFLIQYYNGEERAKGNILERFSAQQFPDLHSELNLSSLELGDSALYFCASSTADTQYFGPGTRLTVL.

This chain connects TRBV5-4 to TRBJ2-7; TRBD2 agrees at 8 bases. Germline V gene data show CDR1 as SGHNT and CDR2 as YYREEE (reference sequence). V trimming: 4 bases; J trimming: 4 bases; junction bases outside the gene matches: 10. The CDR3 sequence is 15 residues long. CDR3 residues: CASSIGVAGQYEQYF. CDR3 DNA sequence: TGTGCCAGCAGCATTGGGGTAGCGGGACAATACGAGCAGTACTTC.

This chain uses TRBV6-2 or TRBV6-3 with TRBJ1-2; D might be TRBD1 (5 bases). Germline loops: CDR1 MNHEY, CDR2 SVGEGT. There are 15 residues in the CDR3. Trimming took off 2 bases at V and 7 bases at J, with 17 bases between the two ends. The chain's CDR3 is CASSYQARDPAGYTF. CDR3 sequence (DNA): TGTGCCAGCAGTTACCAGGCCAGGGATCCTGCTGGCTACACCTTC.

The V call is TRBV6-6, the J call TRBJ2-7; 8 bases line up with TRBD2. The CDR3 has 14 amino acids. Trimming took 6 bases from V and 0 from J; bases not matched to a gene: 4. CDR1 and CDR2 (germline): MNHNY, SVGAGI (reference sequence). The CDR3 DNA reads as TGTGCCAGCAGGGGGACTAGGAGCTCCTACGAGCAGTACTTC. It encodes CASRGTRSSYEQYF.

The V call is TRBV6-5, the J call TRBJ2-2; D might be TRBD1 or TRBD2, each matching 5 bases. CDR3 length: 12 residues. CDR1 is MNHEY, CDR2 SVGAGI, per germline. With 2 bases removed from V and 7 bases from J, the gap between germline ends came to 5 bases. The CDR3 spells CASSYGGGELFF. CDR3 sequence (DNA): TGTGCCAGCAGTTACGGGGGCGGGGAGCTGTTTTTT.

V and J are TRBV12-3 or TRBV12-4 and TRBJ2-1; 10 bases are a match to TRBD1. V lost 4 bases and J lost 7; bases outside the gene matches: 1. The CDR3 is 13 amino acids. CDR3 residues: CASSWTGGNEQFF. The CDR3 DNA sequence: TGTGCCAGCAGTTGGACAGGGGGAAATGAGCAGTTCTTC.

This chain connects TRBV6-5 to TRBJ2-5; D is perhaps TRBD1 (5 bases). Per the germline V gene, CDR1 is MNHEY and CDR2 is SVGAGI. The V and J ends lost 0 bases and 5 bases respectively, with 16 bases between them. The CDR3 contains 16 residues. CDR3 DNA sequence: TGTGCCAGCAGTTACTCGATTGGGGCAGGGCCCGAGACCCAGTACTTC. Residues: CASSYSIGAGPETQYF.

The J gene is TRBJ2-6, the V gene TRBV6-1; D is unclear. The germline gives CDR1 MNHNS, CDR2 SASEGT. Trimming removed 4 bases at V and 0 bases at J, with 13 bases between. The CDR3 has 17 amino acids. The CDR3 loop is CASSATGFISGANVLTF. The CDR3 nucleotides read TGTGCCAGCAGTGCAACCGGTTTCATCTCTGGGGCCAACGTCCTGACTTTC.

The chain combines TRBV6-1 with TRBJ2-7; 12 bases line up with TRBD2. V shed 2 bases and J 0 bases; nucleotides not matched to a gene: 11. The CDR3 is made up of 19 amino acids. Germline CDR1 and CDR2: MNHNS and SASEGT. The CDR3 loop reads CASSEPRLAGEVSSYEQYF. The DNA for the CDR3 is TGTGCCAGCAGTGAACCTCGACTAGCGGGAGAGGTTTCCTCCTACGAGCAGTACTTC.

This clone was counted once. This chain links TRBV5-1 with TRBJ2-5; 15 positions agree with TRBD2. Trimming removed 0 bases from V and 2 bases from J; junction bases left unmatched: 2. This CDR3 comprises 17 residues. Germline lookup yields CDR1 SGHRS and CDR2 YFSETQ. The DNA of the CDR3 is TGCGCCAGCAGCTTGGCGGGACTAGCGGGAGGACAAGAGACCCAGTACTTC. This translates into CASSLAGLAGGQETQYF.

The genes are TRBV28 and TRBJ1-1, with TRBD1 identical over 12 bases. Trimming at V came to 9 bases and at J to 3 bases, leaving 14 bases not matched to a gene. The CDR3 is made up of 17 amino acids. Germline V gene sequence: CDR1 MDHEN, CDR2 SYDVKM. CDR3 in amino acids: CASKPPGTGGLDTEAFF. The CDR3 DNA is TGTGCCAGTAAACCCCCCGGGACAGGGGGCCTGGACACTGAAGCTTTCTTT.